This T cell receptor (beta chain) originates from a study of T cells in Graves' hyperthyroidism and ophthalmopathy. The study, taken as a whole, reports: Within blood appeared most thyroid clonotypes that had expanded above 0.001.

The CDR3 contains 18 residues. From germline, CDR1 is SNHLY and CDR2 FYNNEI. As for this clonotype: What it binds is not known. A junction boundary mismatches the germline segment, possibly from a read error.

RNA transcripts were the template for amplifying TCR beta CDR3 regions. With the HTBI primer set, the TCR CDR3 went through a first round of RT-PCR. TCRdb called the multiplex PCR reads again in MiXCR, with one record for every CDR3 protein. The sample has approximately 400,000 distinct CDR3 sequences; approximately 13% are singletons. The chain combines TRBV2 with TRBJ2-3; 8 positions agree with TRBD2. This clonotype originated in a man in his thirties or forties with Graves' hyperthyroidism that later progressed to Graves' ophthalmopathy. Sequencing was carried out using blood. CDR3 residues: CASSQGLSGITSTDTQYF. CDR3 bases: TGCGCCAGCAGCCAAGGGCTTAGCGGGATCACTAGCACAGATACGCAGTATTTT.